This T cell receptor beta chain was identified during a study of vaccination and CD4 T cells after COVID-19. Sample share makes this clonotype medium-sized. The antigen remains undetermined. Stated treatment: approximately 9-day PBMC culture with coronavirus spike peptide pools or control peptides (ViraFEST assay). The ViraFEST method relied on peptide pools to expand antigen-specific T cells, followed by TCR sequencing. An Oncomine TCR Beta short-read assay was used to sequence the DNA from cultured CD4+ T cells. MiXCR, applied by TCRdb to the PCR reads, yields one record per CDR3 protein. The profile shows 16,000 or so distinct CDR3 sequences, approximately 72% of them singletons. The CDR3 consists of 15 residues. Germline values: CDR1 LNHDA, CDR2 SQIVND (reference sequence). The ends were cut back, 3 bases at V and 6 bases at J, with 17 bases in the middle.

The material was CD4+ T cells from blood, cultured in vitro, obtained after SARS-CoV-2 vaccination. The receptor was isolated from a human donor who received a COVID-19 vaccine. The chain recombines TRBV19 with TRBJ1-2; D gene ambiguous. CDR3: CASSIAPGGVDGYTF. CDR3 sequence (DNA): TGTGCCAGTAGTATCGCTCCAGGTGGGGTGGATGGCTACACCTTC.